This record covers a single TCR beta chain. This clone was counted a few times. The specificity of this receptor is unknown. There are no base qualities to consult, and no much larger clone falls within one base. This record belongs to a study of metastatic and nonmetastatic thyroid tumors (dated by TCRdb to the early 2020s). Background on the whole study: Repertoires were compared across peripheral blood and tumor or nodule tissue samples from malignant and benign thyroid patients.

From the cysteine through the phenylalanine, the CDR3 covers 13 amino acids. Just the 39-base CDR3 DNA is kept, in frame starting at base 1. Reading the germline V gene (reference sequence) gives CDR1 WNHNN and CDR2 SYGVQD. Trimming costs V 3 bases and J 0 bases, and their ends lie 6 bases apart. No patient had received any treatment before thyroid surgery. Patient clinical samples collected from about 2012 to 2019 were retrospectively analysed using T-cell receptor beta sequencing. Here is what the overall study found, with its caveats: TCR beta diversity was reported as significantly higher in malignant tumors than in benign nodules, in both blood and tumor samples.

Library generation was performed with PCR. This sample was sequenced with an Illumina HiSeq 4000. High-throughput sequencing was used to profile the CDR3 region of the TCR beta-chain in every patient. The paper's processing steps were these. CDR3 differences across clinicopathological groups were used to build a classifier for discriminating distant-metastatic papillary thyroid cancer patients. The Shannon index was used to assess repertoire diversity, and the Morisita-Horn index was used to assess tumor-blood repertoire similarity. In TCRdb, the public reads were trimmed at Q25 with fastp and aligned with MiXCR, with productive beta chains retained. TCRdb's processing, not the authors', yielded these V and J calls. In all, the sample holds some 7,900 clones, and roughly 25% of those were seen once. Roughly 6.1% of the sample is taken by the ten largest.

The sample consisted of adjacent normal tissue. The receptor's source is a female donor with papillary thyroid cancer or a benign thyroid nodule (not recorded which). Some clones in this sample may be carry-over from other donors' samples. The chain uses TRBV10-1 and TRBJ2-7, with TRBD2 perhaps the D gene, on 6 matching bases. The CDR3 here reads CASSDGSSYEQYF. In nucleotides, the sequence is TGCGCCAGCAGTGACGGGAGCTCCTACGAGCAGTACTTC.